This T cell receptor beta chain was sequenced in a study of OX40 agonist ivuxolimab in advanced cancers. Turning to the study itself: Past anti-PD-1, anti-PD-L1 or anti-CTLA-4 therapy was accepted, and approximately 37% had received some.

Remarks on this clone: What it binds is unknown.

Profiling relied on immunoSEQ multiplex PCR, and the TCRdb table lists in-frame clones only, not all of them. Here the sample spans about 33,000 clones, approximately 84% being singletons. Study results and limitations: The average count of expanded clones was higher among CD8+ T cells than among CD4+. Some patients who did not respond also had low normalized T-cell clonal expansion. In the expanded peripheral T cells, antigen specificity was never determined.

With 3 bases clipped from V and 6 bases from J, the junction kept 3 bases outside the gene matches. CDR1 is SGHDT, CDR2 YYEEEE, per germline. The CDR3 totals 14 residues. This material consisted of CD4+ or CD8+ T cells sorted from blood, taken in a trial of the OX40 agonist ivuxolimab. The chain uses TRBV5-6 and TRBJ2-2, with 9 bases identical to TRBD1. This TCR came from an adult with an advanced solid tumor such as melanoma, head and neck, liver or kidney cancer. The CDR3 reads CASSWGTGPGELFF. The CDR3 region has the DNA TGTGCCAGCAGCTGGGGGACAGGGCCCGGGGAGCTGTTTTTT.